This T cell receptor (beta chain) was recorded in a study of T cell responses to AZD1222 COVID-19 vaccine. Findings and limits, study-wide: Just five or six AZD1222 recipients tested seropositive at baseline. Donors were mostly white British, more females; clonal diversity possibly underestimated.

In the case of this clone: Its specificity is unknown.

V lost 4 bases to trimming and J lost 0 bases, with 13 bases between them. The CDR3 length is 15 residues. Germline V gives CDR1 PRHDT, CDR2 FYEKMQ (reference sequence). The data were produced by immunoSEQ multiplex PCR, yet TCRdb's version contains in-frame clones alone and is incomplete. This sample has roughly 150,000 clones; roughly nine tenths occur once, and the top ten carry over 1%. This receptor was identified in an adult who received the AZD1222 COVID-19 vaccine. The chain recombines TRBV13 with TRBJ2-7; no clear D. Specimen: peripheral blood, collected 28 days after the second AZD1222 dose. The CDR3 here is CASSYSASSSYEQYF. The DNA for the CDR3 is TGTGCCAGCAGCTACAGCGCGTCGAGCTCCTACGAGCAGTACTTC.